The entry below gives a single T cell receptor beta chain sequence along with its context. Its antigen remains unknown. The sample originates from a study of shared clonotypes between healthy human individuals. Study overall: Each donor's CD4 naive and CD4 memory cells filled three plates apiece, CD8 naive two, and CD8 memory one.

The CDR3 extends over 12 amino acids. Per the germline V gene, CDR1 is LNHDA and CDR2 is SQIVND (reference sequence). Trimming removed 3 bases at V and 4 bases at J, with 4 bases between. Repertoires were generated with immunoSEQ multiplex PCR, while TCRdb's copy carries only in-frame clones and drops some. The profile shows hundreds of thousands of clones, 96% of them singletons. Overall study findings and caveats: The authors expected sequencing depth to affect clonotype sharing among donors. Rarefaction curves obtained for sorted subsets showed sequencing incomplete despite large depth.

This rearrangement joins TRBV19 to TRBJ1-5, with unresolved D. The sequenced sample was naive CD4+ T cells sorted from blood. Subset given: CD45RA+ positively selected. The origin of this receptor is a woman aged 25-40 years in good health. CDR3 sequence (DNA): TGTGCCAGTAGTATTACAAATCAGCCCCAGCATTTT. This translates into CASSITNQPQHF.